A single sample is the source of the 20 T cell receptor beta chains below, sequenced in a study of T cell repertoires in cytomegalovirus infection (dated by TCRdb to between 2018 and 2020). The sample's treatment or condition label, decoded: in vitro stimulation with specific CMV peptide epitopes to enrich CMV-specific T cells. Data came from an Illumina HiSeq 1500. TCRdb redid the processing of the public reads, applying fastp at Q25 and MiXCR, and retained in-frame beta chains. Entries that share a CDR3 protein sequence are merged under the most common genes and DNA. The sample data list roughly 800,000 distinct CDR3 sequences, and approximately 32% of these were observed just once. The ten largest clones take up around 13% of the sample. Their target antigens are unknown. The material was cultured CD8+ T cells from PBMCs, obtained from culture after CMV antigen stimulation. These receptors were taken from a human donor in good health (CMV status not recorded). Some clones in this sample may be carry-over from other donors' samples.

The V gene is TRBV27, the J gene TRBJ2-3; no firm D call. Germline V lookup: CDR1 MNHEY, CDR2 SMNVEV (reference sequence). V was shortened by 6 bases and J by 3 bases, with 22 bases between the two germline ends. The CDR3 contains 17 residues. CDR3 sequence (DNA): TGTGCCAGCAGCAAGATTGGGGATGACGGTGGGACAGATACGCAGTATTTT. It translates to CASSKIGDDGGTDTQYF.

The V gene is TRBV12-3 or TRBV12-4, the J gene TRBJ1-1; 7 nucleotides agree with TRBD1. The CDR3 sequence is 15 residues long. J was trimmed by 3 bases and V by 1 base; bases with no gene match: 5. CDR3 sequence: CASSLEGAVDTEAFF. CDR3 coding DNA: TGTGCCAGCAGTTTAGAGGGGGCAGTCGACACTGAAGCTTTCTTT.

In its sample, this clonotype was seen a few times. The chain carries TRBV6-2 or TRBV6-3 and TRBJ2-5, with D perhaps matching TRBD2 (5 bases). This CDR3 has 12 amino acids. The V end lost 6 bases, the J end lost 9 bases, and 14 bases lay between the germline ends. The V gene's germline CDR1 is MNHEY and CDR2 SVGEGT. CDR3 in amino acids: CASRADRWSQYF. The CDR3 region has the DNA TGTGCCAGCAGAGCGGACCGCTGGTCCCAGTACTTC.

This chain links TRBV9 with TRBJ1-5; no clear D gene. V shed 2 bases and J shed 3 bases, with 6 bases lying between them. Germline CDR1 SGDLS, CDR2 YYNGEE. The CDR3 spans 13 residues. The CDR3 region has the DNA TGTGCCAGCAGCGTTGGCAACAATCAGCCCCAGCATTTT. Translated, it gives CASSVGNNQPQHF.

There are a few counts of this clonotype. CDR3 nucleotides: TGTGCCAGCAGTCCCCGCAAGGGGGGGTACCAAGAGACCCAGTACTTC. Its protein is CASSPRKGGYQETQYF. The chain combines TRBV28 with TRBJ2-5, with a possible D match to TRBD2 (7 bases). Germline CDR1 is MDHEN and CDR2 is SYDVKM. The CDR3 loop spans 16 amino acids. V lost 5 bases and J 0 bases, leaving 16 bases between the germline ends.

V gene TRBV28 combines with J gene TRBJ2-7; TRBD2 matches at 8 bases. Germline V gene sequence: CDR1 MDHEN, CDR2 SYDVKM. CDR3 length: 14 residues. The V segment lost 5 bases and the J segment 3 bases; nucleotides outside the gene matches: 6. The CDR3 spells CASSTTSGGYEQYV. The CDR3 DNA reads TGTGCCAGCAGTACTACCAGCGGGGGCTACGAGCAGTACGTC.

This clonotype was observed a handful of times. J is TRBJ1-6 and V is TRBV5-6; D is ambiguous. V was pared by 3 bases and J by 7 bases, with 8 bases between. The CDR3 has 13 residues. Germline V gene data show CDR1 as SGHDT and CDR2 as YYEEEE. CDR3 region: CASSSLGNSPLHF. In DNA, the CDR3 is TGTGCCAGCAGCTCGTTAGGGAATTCACCCCTCCACTTT.

The chain combines TRBV28 with TRBJ2-2; D is uncertain. CDR1 is MDHEN, CDR2 SYDVKM, per germline. The CDR3 is made up of 15 amino acids. The V gene lost 5 bases and the J gene lost 1 base, with 11 bases spanning the gap. The CDR3 DNA is TGTGCCAGCAGTCCGACTCAGCTGAACACCGGGGAGCTGTTTTTT. Its protein is CASSPTQLNTGELFF.

V usage is TRBV27 and J usage is TRBJ2-1, with 9 bases fitting TRBD2. The CDR3 totals 16 residues. Per germline, CDR1 MNHEY and CDR2 SMNVEV (reference sequence). The trim removed 6 bases at V and 7 bases at J, leaving 13 bases unmatched. CDR3 region: CASSPRAGGPTNEQFF. In DNA form, the CDR3 reads TGTGCCAGCAGCCCCCGGGCGGGGGGGCCGACGAATGAGCAGTTCTTC.

This chain connects TRBV19 to TRBJ2-1; D is possibly TRBD1 or TRBD2 (5 bases each). The germline V and J ends were trimmed by 5 bases and 8 bases, with 13 bases remaining between them. From germline, CDR1 is LNHDA and CDR2 SQIVND (reference sequence). The length of the CDR3 is 13 residues. The CDR3 reads CASSVGTIYEQFF. The CDR3 DNA reads TGTGCCAGTAGTGTCGGGACGATCTATGAGCAGTTCTTC.

This clonotype was counted at least ten times. The chain couples TRBV7-6 to TRBJ1-3, with a possible D match to TRBD1 (6 bases). This CDR3 contains 17 residues. The germline V and J ends were trimmed by 1 base and 2 bases, with 15 bases remaining between them. From germline, CDR1 is SGHVS and CDR2 FNYEAQ. CDR3 nucleotide sequence: TGTGCCAGCAGCTTAGTAGGCCTGGGGGCGACTGGAAACACCATATATTTT. Translating it yields CASSLVGLGATGNTIYF.

There are a few counts of this clonotype. The rearrangement joins TRBV6-1 to TRBJ2-7; 7 bases align to TRBD1. CDR1 is MNHNS, CDR2 SASEGT, per germline. V trimming: 1 base; J trimming: 5 bases; junction bases outside the gene matches: 5. This CDR3 has 14 residues. CDR3 residues: CASSEGTGVDEQYF. Here the CDR3 DNA reads TGTGCCAGCAGTGAAGGTACAGGGGTTGACGAGCAGTACTTC.

The J gene is TRBJ2-2, the V gene TRBV4-3; TRBD2 matches 9 bases. The CDR3 has 20 amino acids. Germline values: CDR1 LGHNA, CDR2 YSLEER. The trim removed 0 bases at V and 2 bases at J, leaving 13 bases unmatched. The chain's CDR3 is CASSQDPPGFGTSNTGELFF. The CDR3 DNA is TGCGCCAGCAGCCAAGATCCCCCCGGATTCGGGACTAGCAACACCGGGGAGCTGTTTTTT.

This clonotype was detected only a few times. This chain uses TRBV27 with TRBJ1-1; a weak D match, TRBD1 (5 bases). Germline CDR1 MNHEY, CDR2 SMNVEV (reference sequence). The CDR3 spans 14 residues. Trimming took 7 bases from V and 5 from J, leaving 17 bases between them. The CDR3 nucleotides are TGTGCCAGCACAAGTCGGAGGGGCGGTACTGAAGCTTTCTTT. Translating it yields CASTSRRGGTEAFF.

This clonotype was seen more than once but under ten times. J is TRBJ1-1 and V is TRBV7-2; D gene ambiguous. The germline V gene has CDR1 SGHTA and CDR2 FQGNSA. Deletions cut 2 bases from V and 0 bases from J, with 10 bases between. The CDR3 loop spans 15 amino acids. The CDR3 sequence is CASSLLPVMNTEAFF. CDR3 bases: TGTGCCAGCAGCTTATTGCCAGTGATGAACACTGAAGCTTTCTTT.

This clonotype occurred a few times. The chain is built from TRBV5-1 and TRBJ1-6; 8 bases align to TRBD1. CDR3 length equals 16 residues. With V trimmed by 5 bases and J by 5 bases, 9 bases remained unmatched. Germline CDR1 SGHRS, CDR2 YFSETQ. The CDR3: CASRADRVTHNSPLHF. The CDR3 DNA reads as TGCGCCAGCAGAGCGGACAGGGTAACCCATAATTCACCCCTCCACTTT.

Only a few counts were recorded for this clonotype. V gene TRBV5-6 combines with J gene TRBJ1-1, with D perhaps matching TRBD1 (5 bases). Trimming cost V 0 bases and J 3 bases, with 12 bases left between them. CDR1 SGHDT and CDR2 YYEEEE come from the germline V gene. This CDR3 has 15 amino acids. The CDR3 region has the DNA TGTGCCAGCAGCTTGGCCGGGGGGGAGTACACTGAAGCTTTCTTT. It codes for CASSLAGGEYTEAFF.

This chain links TRBV4-3 with TRBJ1-4; D is possibly TRBD1 (5 bases). Germline lookup yields CDR1 LGHNA and CDR2 YSLEER. The CDR3 runs to 16 residues. The ends were cut back, 0 bases at V and 8 bases at J, with 16 bases in the middle. In DNA form, the CDR3 reads TGCGCCAGCAGCCAAGATTGGGGGGGGTTGCAGGAAAAACTGTTTTTT. Translation: CASSQDWGGLQEKLFF.

The chain employs TRBV6-8 and TRBJ1-1; D unclear. Germline V gives CDR1 MNHGY, CDR2 SAAAGT. Trimming left V 7 bases short and J 4 bases short, with 13 bases between. The CDR3 length is 13 residues. The CDR3 coding sequence is TGTGCCAGCACCCCCGGCGTCGGCACTGAAGCTTTCTTT. Residues: CASTPGVGTEAFF.

V usage is TRBV11-2 and J usage is TRBJ1-1; weak D call: TRBD1 (6 bases). This CDR3 has 16 amino acids. V was pared by 3 bases and J by 0 bases, with 14 bases between. CDR1 and CDR2 (germline): SGHAT, FQNNGV. The CDR3 DNA reads as TGTGCCAGCAGCTTTTGGGAGGGACACCTGAACACTGAAGCTTTCTTT. Translated, it gives CASSFWEGHLNTEAFF. The full variable domain, its missing parts supplied by reference TRBV11-2 and TRBJ1-1, is EAGVAQSPRYKIIEKRQSVAFWCNPISGHATLYWYQQILGQGPKLLIQFQNNGVVDDSQLPKDRFSAERLKGVDSTLKIQPAKLEDSAVYLCASSFWEGHLNTEAFFGQGTRLTVV.